Below, one T cell receptor (beta chain) is given with its context. Authors' analysis steps: Amplified reference gene primers provided the basis for estimating nucleated cell counts. Assay used: immunoSEQ multiplex PCR; TCRdb lists only in-frame clones, some missing. Clone size and V and J calls were adopted from that table, with D and trimming inferred from the DNA. The repertoire has nearly 200,000 clones, 70% to 90% of them found once; the top ten carry 6.5% to 9%. The ends were cut back, 0 bases at V and 7 bases at J, with 5 bases in the middle. The germline gives CDR1 SGDLS, CDR2 YYNGEE. The CDR3 runs to 13 residues. The data belong to a study of blood T cell repertoires in COVID-19. Whole-study context: Acute and convalescent COVID-19 samples came from the United States, Italy and Spain.

The study assigned cohorts using participant-reported clinical history. Recovered status in Cohort 3 required two negative PCRs, clearance, or symptom resolution. The chain has TRBV9 and TRBJ1-6; D not certain. Material: PBMCs or T cells enriched from blood (not recorded which). The origin of this receptor is a woman aged 18-35 years who had recovered from COVID-19. Written as DNA, the CDR3 is TGTGCCAGCAGCGTAGCCGGGAATTCACCCCTCCACTTT. It encodes CASSVAGNSPLHF. Drawing the rest from reference TRBV9 and TRBJ1-6, the complete variable domain is DSGVTQTPKHLITATGQRVTLRCSPRSGDLSVYWYQQSLDQGLQFLIQYYNGEERAKGNILERFSAQQFPDLHSELNLSSLELGDSALYFCASSVAGNSPLHFGNGTRLTVT.